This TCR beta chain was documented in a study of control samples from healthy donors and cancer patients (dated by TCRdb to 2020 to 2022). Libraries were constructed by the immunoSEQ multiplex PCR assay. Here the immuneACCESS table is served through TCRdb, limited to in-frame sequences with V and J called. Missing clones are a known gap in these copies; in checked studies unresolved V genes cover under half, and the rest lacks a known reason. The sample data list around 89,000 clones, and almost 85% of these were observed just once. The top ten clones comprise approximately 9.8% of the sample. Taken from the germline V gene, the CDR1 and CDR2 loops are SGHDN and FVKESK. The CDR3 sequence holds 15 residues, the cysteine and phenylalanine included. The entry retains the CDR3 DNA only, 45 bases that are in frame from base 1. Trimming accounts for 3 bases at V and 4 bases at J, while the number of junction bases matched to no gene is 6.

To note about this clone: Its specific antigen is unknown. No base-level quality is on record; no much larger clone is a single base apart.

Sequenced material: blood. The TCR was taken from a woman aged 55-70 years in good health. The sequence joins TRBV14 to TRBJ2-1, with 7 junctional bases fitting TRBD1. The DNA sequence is TGTGCCAGCAGCCAGACCGGGACAGCGTACAATGAGCAGTTCTTC. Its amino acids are CASSQTGTAYNEQFF.